The 5 T cell receptor beta chains presented below share a single source sample, sequenced in a study of blood T cell repertoires in COVID-19. Sequencing was performed with immunoSEQ multiplex PCR; in TCRdb, only in-frame clones are kept and a portion is missing. Of about 220,000 clones in the sample, 75% to 90% were seen once. The sequencing input was PBMCs or T cells enriched from blood (not recorded which). These receptors originate from a woman in her forties with acute COVID-19.

V usage is TRBV7-9 and J usage is TRBJ1-1; D remains unclear. CDR3 length equals 13 residues. Trimming cost V 5 bases and J 0 bases, with 7 bases left between them. Per the germline V gene, CDR1 is SEHNR and CDR2 is FQNEAQ (reference sequence). The CDR3 bases are TGTGCCAGCAGCCCCACACTGAACACTGAAGCTTTCTTT. Translation: CASSPTLNTEAFF.

This clone was recorded only once. CDR3 amino acids: CSVRQTGFAEKLFF. The CDR3, as DNA: TGCAGCGTACGACAGACAGGTTTTGCCGAAAAACTGTTTTTT. This rearrangement joins TRBV29-1 to TRBJ1-4; the D gene is possibly TRBD1 (6 bases). The CDR3 sequence is 14 residues long. Looked up from germline, CDR1 is SQVTM and CDR2 is ANQGSEA. V dropped 6 bases and J dropped 8 bases, with 19 bases sitting between them.

This chain joins TRBV6-4 and TRBJ2-3, with 7 bases that match TRBD1. Germline V gene lookup returns CDR1 MRHNA and CDR2 SNTAGT. V dropped 5 bases and J dropped 4; count of bases not matched to a gene: 6. This CDR3 has 14 residues. The CDR3 DNA reads TGTGCCAGCAGTCCAACAGGGGCGGCAGATACGCAGTATTTT. Protein: CASSPTGAADTQYF.

The J gene is TRBJ2-1, the V gene TRBV7-2; D is undetermined. The germline gives CDR1 SGHTA, CDR2 FQGNSA. This CDR3 is built from 11 residues. V was clipped by 6 bases and J by 4 bases, with 4 bases between them. CDR3: CASRIYNEQFF. The CDR3 DNA reads as TGTGCCAGCAGAATATACAATGAGCAGTTCTTC.

CDR3 sequence reads: CASSLELAGGFYYNEQFF. CDR3 bases: TGTGCCAGCAGCTTGGAACTAGCGGGGGGGTTTTACTACAATGAGCAGTTCTTC. This rearrangement joins TRBV5-6 to TRBJ2-1; TRBD2 matches at 13 bases. After removal of 0 bases from V and 3 bases from J, the junction contained 6 bases not matched to a gene. This CDR3 has 18 residues. Germline assignment: CDR1 SGHDT and CDR2 YYEEEE.